Each of the 4 T cell receptor beta chains below was sequenced from the same sample in a study of T cell repertoires in ileal Crohn's disease. Sequencing was performed with immunoSEQ multiplex PCR; in TCRdb, only in-frame clones are kept and a portion is missing. The sample records roughly 7,000 clones, 80% to 95% being singletons. Material for sequencing was ileal tissue. The receptors were gathered from an adult with Crohn's disease.

The V and J genes are TRBV6-1 and TRBJ2-2; TRBD1 matches 10 bases. J was trimmed by 7 bases and V by 0 bases; bases with no gene match: 5. The CDR3 length is 16 residues. CDR1 and CDR2 (germline): MNHNS, SASEGT. The CDR3 DNA reads TGTGCCAGCAGTGAAGCGCGGGGACAGGGGATCGGGGAGCTGTTTTTT. Its protein is CASSEARGQGIGELFF.

The chain couples TRBV7-9 to TRBJ2-7; 12 bases map to TRBD2. The junction had 7 bases not matched to a gene; V was cut back by 6 bases and J by 7 bases. CDR1 and CDR2 (germline): SEHNR, FQNEAQ (reference sequence). The CDR3 is 14 amino acids. The CDR3 sequence: CASRRLAGEGEQYF. CDR3 sequence (DNA): TGTGCCAGCAGGAGACTAGCGGGAGAGGGGGAGCAGTACTTC.

The chain joins TRBV5-4 to TRBJ1-6; 8 positions match TRBD1. The V and J ends lost 0 bases and 6 bases, in that order; junction bases with no gene match: 5. This CDR3 is built from 16 residues. Germline-derived CDR1 and CDR2 are SGHNT and YYREEE (reference sequence). The CDR3 DNA reads TGTGCCAGCAGCTTGGAACTTACAGGGGGTAATTCACCCCTCCACTTT. Its protein product is CASSLELTGGNSPLHF.

V usage is TRBV27 and J usage is TRBJ1-1; a possible D gene is TRBD1 (5 bases). Germline V CDR1 and CDR2: MNHEY, SMNVEV (reference sequence). CDR3 length equals 13 residues. Trimming cost V 3 bases and J 4 bases, with 9 bases left between them. The CDR3 bases are TGTGCCAGCAGTTTCACCAGGGCCACTGAAGCTTTCTTT. This encodes CASSFTRATEAFF.